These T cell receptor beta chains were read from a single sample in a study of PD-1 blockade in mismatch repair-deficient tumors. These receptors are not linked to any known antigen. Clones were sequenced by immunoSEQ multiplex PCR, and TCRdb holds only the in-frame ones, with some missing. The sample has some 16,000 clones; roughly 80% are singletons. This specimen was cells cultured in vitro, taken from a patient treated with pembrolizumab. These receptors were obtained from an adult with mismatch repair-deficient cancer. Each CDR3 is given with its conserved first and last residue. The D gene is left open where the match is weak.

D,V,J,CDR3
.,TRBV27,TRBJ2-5,CASSFSVDGQETQYF
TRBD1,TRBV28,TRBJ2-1,CASRTGQGVWDEQFF
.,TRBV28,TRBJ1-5,CASSRGLRSNQPQHF
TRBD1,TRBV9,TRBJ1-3,CASSAQGTVSENTIYF
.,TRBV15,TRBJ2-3,CATSRSGTSGTQYF
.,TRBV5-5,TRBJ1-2,CASSFQAGIYGYTF
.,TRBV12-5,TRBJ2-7,CASGSSPVPYEQYF
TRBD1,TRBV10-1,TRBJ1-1,CASSDMRVWTPGQGAEAFF
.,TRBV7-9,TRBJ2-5,CASSLTGNVAQETQYF
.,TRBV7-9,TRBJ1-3,CASSLGSGVGNTIYF
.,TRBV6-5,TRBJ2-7,CASSYSLDTSYEQYF
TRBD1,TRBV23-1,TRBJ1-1,CASSHQGAGRTEAFF
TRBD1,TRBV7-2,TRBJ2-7,CASSRDRVNEQYF
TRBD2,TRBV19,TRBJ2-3,CASSIDRGGRAYGTQYF
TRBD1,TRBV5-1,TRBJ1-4,CASSPGQGGEKLFF
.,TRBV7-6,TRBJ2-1,CASSLVSGPYNEQFF
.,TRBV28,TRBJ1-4,CASSSGVATNEKLFF
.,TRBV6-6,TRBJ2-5,CASSYSKETQYF
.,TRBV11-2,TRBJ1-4,CASSTSQAFITHEKLFF
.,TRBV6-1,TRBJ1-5,CASSEAGWGNQPQHF
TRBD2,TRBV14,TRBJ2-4,CASSLGLGLNIQYF
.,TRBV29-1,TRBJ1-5,CSVPRGPQPQHF
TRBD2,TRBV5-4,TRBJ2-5,CASSPGLAGGGETQYF
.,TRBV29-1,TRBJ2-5,CSVRAGEETQYF
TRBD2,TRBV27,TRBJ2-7,CASSLWVAGEGEQYF
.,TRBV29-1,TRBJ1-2,CSVGEVFNYGYTF
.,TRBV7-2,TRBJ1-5,CASSLARDGDQPQHF